Following are 3 T cell receptor beta chains from one sample sequenced in a study of T cells in Graves' hyperthyroidism and ophthalmopathy. The investigators amplified TCR beta CDR3 regions from RNA transcripts. The primer set for the first-round RT-PCR of the TCR CDR3 was HTBI. TCRdb passed the multiplex PCR reads through MiXCR, listing each CDR3 protein once. The table shows about 98,000 distinct CDR3 sequences, with 35% to 45% occurring only once. Sequencing input: peripheral blood or thyroid tissue (not recorded which). These receptors were collected from a woman in her 30s with Graves' hyperthyroidism.

This clonotype was counted at least ten times. The J gene is TRBJ1-5, the V gene TRBV20-1; 8 bases line up with TRBD1. The trim removed 3 bases at V and 1 base at J, leaving 8 bases unmatched. CDR1 and CDR2 (germline): DFQATT, SNEGSKA (reference sequence). The CDR3 consists of 16 residues. CDR3 coding DNA: TGCAGTGCTAGCACAGGGGGAAGGGGGAGCAATCAGCCCCAGCATTTT. Amino acid sequence: CSASTGGRGSNQPQHF.

The chain links TRBV2 to TRBJ2-5; 10 nucleotides line up with TRBD2. CDR3 length: 16 residues. With 6 bases clipped from V and 1 base from J, the junction kept 8 bases outside the gene matches. CDR1 and CDR2 from the germline V gene are SNHLY and FYNNEI. The CDR3 bases are TGTGCCAGCAGGGGTCCAGCGGGAGGGTTCCAAGAGACCCAGTACTTC. This translates into CASRGPAGGFQETQYF.

This clonotype has only a few counts. The chain couples TRBV7-9 to TRBJ2-2; 13 bases align to TRBD2. Germline trimming cut 5 bases from V and 6 bases from J; bases unmatched to any gene: 6. The CDR3 covers 16 residues. The germline CDR1 and CDR2 sequences are SEHNR and FQNEAQ (reference sequence). In nucleotides, the CDR3 is TGTGCCAGCAGCCCTCGACTAGCGGGAGGTGCCGGGGAGCTGTTTTTT. This encodes CASSPRLAGGAGELFF.